The rows below give T cell receptor beta chains drawn from one sample of a study of T cell responses to AZD1222 COVID-19 vaccine. The data were produced by immunoSEQ multiplex PCR, yet TCRdb's version contains in-frame clones alone and is incomplete. The table records under 150,000 clones, roughly 90% of them present only once. The starting material was peripheral blood, obtained 28 days after the second AZD1222 dose. The receptors stem from an adult who received the AZD1222 COVID-19 vaccine. Each CDR3 is given without its conserved first and last residue. A D gene is named only where the DNA matches it firmly. Size tells how often a clone was seen (once, few, many) or the class of an expanded clone, and some rows leave it out.

d_call	v_call	j_call	clone_size	cdr3_aa
TRBD2	TRBV28	TRBJ2-1	-	ASSFPSGRSYNEQF
-	TRBV28	TRBJ2-1	-	ASSPWGLSYNEQF
-	TRBV30	TRBJ1-2	-	AWSEGFNYGYT
TRBD2	TRBV9	TRBJ2-1	-	ASSPPSGRADEQF
-	TRBV5-1	TRBJ1-6	once	ASSPDGGRNSPLH
-	TRBV24-1	TRBJ2-5	-	ATCAWEAKETQY
TRBD2	TRBV6-5	TRBJ2-1	-	ASRGTSGLNEQF
-	TRBV29-1	TRBJ2-1	few	SVEVFSYNEQF
-	TRBV18	TRBJ1-1	-	ASSLQRGSTEAF
-	TRBV10-3	TRBJ1-5	-	AAGMGANQPQH
TRBD1	TRBV30	TRBJ1-5	-	AWSSRGLDQPQH
-	TRBV25-1	TRBJ2-7	-	ASSESRRLDGEQY
TRBD1	TRBV28	TRBJ1-6	-	ASSTTGGGNSPLH
-	TRBV27	TRBJ1-5	-	ASSLRFQTDQPQH
-	TRBV6-5	TRBJ1-3	-	ASSYTGKSGNTIY
-	TRBV5-8	TRBJ2-2	-	ASSFLQGNTGELF
-	TRBV27	TRBJ2-6	-	ASRYTFSGANVLT
-	TRBV30	TRBJ2-5	-	ACSGTVGTQY
-	TRBV5-1	TRBJ1-2	-	ASSVAGPRNYGYT
-	TRBV7-2	TRBJ2-7	-	ASSLAWTSYEQY
TRBD1	TRBV3-1/TRBV3-2	TRBJ1-6	-	ASSRPATGHSPLH
TRBD1	TRBV2	TRBJ1-4	-	ASRGQPATNEKLF
-	TRBV7-9	TRBJ2-2	-	ASISGVNTGELF
-	TRBV2	TRBJ1-2	-	ASIAGAYGYT
TRBD2	TRBV9	TRBJ2-1	-	ASSVAASGVNEQF
-	TRBV14	TRBJ2-7	-	ASSQSTVAYEQY